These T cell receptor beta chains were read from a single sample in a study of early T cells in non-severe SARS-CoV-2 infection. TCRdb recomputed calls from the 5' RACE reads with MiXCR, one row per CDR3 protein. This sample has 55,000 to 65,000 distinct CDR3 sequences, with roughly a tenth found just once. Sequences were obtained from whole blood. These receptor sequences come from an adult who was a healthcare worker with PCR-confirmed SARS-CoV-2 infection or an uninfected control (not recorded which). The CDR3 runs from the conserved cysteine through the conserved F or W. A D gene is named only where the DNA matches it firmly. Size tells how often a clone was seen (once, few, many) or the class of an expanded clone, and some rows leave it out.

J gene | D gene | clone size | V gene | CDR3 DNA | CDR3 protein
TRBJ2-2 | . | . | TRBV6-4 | TGTGCCAGCAGTGACAGGGTGACCGGGGAGCTGTTTTTT | CASSDRVTGELFF
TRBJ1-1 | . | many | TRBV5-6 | TGTGCCAGCAGCTTGGTCAAAAGTGAAGCTTTCTTT | CASSLVKSEAFF
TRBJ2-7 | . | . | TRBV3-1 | TGTGCCAGCAGTCCGGAGCCGCGGCTTCCTTACGAGCAGTACTTC | CASSPEPRLPYEQYF
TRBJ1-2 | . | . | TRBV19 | TGTGCCAGTAGCACCGGGACACAATATGGCTACACCTTC | CASSTGTQYGYTF
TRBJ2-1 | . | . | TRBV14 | TGTGCCAGCAGCCAAGAGACTAGGAATGAGCAGTTCTTC | CASSQETRNEQFF
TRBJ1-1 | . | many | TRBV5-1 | TGCGCCAGCAGCTTGGGAGGCGGGATCAGGAACACTGAAGCTTTCTTT | CASSLGGGIRNTEAFF
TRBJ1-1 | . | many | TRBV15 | TGTGCCCCCCGGTTACAGTCAAACACTGAAGCTTTCTTT | CAPRLQSNTEAFF
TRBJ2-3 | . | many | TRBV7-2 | TGTGCCAGCAGCTTAGATGGACAAAGCACAGATACGCAGTATTTT | CASSLDGQSTDTQYF
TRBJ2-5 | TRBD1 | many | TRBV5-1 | TGCGCCAGCAGCACAGGGACAGGCCAAGGGTGGACCCAGTACTTC | CASSTGTGQGWTQYF
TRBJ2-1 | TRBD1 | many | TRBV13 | TGTGCCAGCAGCCTCGGACAGGGGACGAAAAATGAGCAGTTCTTC | CASSLGQGTKNEQFF
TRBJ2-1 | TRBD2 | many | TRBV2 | TGTGCCAGCGGGACTAGCGGGCCCGAGCAGTTCTTC | CASGTSGPEQFF
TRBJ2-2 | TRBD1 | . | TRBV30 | TGTGCCTGGAGTGTACAGGGGACCGGGGAGCTGTTTTTT | CAWSVQGTGELFF
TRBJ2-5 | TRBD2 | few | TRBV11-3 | TGTGCCAGCAGCTCCGGGACTAGCGGGAGAGTCGGTGAGACCCAGTACTTC | CASSSGTSGRVGETQYF
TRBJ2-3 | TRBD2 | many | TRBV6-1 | TGTGCCAGCAGTGAAATGGTTAGCGGGAGGCTCAGCACAGATACGCAGTATTTT | CASSEMVSGRLSTDTQYF
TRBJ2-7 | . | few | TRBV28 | TGTGCCAGCAGTTTAAATTTGTACGAGCAGTACTTC | CASSLNLYEQYF
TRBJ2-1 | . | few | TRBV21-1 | TGTGCCAGCAGCAAGTTGGGGCATCCGTCCAATGAGCAGTTCTTC | CASSKLGHPSNEQFF
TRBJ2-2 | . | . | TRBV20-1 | TGCAGTGCTTCACGGACTGGCACCGGGGAGCTGTTTTTT | CSASRTGTGELFF
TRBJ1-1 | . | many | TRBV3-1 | TGTGCCAGCAGCCAACGGGGGGCCGAGACTGAAGCTTTCTTT | CASSQRGAETEAFF
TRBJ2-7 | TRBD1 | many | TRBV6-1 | TGTGCCAGCAGCGACGCTCCGGGACAGTCCTACGAGCAGTACTTC | CASSDAPGQSYEQYF
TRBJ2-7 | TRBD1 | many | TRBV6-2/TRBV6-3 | TGTGCCAGCAGTTACGAGACAGGGTCATACGAGCAGTACTTC | CASSYETGSYEQYF
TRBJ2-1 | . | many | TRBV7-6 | TGTGCCAGCAGCTGGACAGCGGAATACAATGAGCAGTTCTTC | CASSWTAEYNEQFF
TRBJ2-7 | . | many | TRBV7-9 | TGTGCCAGCAGCCGGGACCATACCTACGAGCAGTACTTC | CASSRDHTYEQYF
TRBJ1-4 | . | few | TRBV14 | TGTGCCAGCAGCCAAGACAGGTTGTCAACTAATGAAAAACTGTTTTTT | CASSQDRLSTNEKLFF
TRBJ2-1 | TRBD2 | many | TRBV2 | TGTGCCAGCAGTGAAAGACTAGCGGGAGAGAATGAGCAGTTCTTC | CASSERLAGENEQFF